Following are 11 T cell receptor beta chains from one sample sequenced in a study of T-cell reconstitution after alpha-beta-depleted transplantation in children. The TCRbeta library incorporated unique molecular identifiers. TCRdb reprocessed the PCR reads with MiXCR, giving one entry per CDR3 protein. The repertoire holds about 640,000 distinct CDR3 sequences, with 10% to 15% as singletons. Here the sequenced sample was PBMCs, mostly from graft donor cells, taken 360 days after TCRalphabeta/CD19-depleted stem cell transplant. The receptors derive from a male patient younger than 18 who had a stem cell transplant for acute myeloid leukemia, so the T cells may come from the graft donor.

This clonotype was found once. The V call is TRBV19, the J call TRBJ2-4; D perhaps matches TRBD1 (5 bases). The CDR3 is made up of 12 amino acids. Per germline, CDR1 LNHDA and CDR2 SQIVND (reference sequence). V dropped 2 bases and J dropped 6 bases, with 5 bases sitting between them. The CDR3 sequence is CASSIQGNIQYF. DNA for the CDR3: TGTGCCAGTAGTATACAGGGAAACATTCAGTACTTC.

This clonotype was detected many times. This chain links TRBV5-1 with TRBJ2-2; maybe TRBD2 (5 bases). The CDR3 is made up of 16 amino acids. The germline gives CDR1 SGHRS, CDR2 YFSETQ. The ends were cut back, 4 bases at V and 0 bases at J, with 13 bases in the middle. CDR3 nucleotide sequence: TGCGCCAGCAGCGTAGGACTTCTCGCGAACACCGGGGAGCTGTTTTTT. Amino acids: CASSVGLLANTGELFF.

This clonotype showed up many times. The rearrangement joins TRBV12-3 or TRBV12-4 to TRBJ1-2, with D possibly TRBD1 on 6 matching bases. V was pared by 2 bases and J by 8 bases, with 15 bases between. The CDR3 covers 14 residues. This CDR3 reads CASSLSGGVGGYTF. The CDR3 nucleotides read TGTGCCAGCAGTTTATCGGGGGGCGTGGGCGGCTACACCTTC.

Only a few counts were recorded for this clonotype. CDR3 sequence: CASSPLTGAIETQYF. Written as DNA, the CDR3 is TGTGCCAGCAGTCCCCTGACAGGGGCTATTGAGACCCAGTACTTC. The chain recombines TRBV28 with TRBJ2-5; the match to TRBD1 covers 8 bases. The V gene end was trimmed by 5 bases and the J gene end by 5 bases; junction bases not matched to a gene: 10. Germline assignment: CDR1 MDHEN and CDR2 SYDVKM. The CDR3 spans 15 residues.

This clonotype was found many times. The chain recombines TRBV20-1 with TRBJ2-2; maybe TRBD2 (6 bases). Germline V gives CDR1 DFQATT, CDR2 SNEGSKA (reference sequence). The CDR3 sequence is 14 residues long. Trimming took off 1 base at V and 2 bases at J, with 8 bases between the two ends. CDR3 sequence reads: CSARAGLNTGELFF. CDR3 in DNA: TGCAGTGCTAGAGCGGGACTTAACACCGGGGAGCTGTTTTTT.

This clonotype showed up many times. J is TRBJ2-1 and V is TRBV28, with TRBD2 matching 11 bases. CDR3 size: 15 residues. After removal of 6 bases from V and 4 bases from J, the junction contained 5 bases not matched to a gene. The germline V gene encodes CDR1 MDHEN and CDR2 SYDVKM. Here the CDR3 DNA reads TGTGCCAGCAGAGAGGGACTAGCGGCTTACAATGAGCAGTTCTTC. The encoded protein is CASREGLAAYNEQFF.

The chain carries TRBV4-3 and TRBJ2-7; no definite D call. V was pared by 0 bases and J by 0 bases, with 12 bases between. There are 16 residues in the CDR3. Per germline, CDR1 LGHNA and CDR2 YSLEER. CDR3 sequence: CASSQDRLPSSYEQYF. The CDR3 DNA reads TGCGCCAGCAGCCAAGACCGCCTTCCCAGCTCCTACGAGCAGTACTTC.

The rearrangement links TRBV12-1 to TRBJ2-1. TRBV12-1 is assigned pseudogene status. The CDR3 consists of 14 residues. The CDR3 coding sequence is TGTGCCAGCCTCTCACTAGCGTCATACAATGAGCAGTTCTTC. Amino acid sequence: CASLSLASYNEQFF.

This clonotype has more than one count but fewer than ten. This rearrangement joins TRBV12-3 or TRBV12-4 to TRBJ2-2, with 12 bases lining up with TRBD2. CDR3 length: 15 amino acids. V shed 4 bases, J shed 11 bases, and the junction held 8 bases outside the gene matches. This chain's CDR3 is CASSSPLAGGGELFF. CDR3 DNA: TGTGCCAGCAGTTCCCCACTAGCGGGAGGTGGCGAGCTGTTTTTT.

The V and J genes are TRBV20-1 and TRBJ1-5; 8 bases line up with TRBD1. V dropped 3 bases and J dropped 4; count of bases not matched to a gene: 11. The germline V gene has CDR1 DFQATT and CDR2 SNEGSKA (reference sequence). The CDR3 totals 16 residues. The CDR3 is CSASLPGGLGNQPQHF. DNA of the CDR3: TGCAGTGCTAGCTTGCCAGGGGGCCTAGGAAATCAGCCCCAGCATTTT.

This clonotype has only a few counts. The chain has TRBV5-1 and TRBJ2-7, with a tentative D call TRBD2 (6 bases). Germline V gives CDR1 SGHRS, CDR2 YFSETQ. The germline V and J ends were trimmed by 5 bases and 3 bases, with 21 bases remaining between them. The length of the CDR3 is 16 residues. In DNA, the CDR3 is TGCGCCAGCAGGGCCCTCTCGGCGGGAAGGGGCTACGAGCAGTACTTC. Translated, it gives CASRALSAGRGYEQYF.